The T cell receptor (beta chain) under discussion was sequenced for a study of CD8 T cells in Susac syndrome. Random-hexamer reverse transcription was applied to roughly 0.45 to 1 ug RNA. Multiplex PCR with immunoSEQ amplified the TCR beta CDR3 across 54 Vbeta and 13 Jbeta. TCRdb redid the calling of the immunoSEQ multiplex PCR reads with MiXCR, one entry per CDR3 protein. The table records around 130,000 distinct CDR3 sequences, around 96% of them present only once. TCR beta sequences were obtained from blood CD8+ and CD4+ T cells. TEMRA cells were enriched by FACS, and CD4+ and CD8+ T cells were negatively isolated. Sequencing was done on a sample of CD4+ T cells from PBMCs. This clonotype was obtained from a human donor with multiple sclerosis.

The CDR3 DNA reads TGTGCCAGCAGTTACTTGGCGCAGAGAGATGAAAAACTGTTTTTT. It codes for CASSYLAQRDEKLFF. The rearrangement uses TRBV6-5 and TRBJ1-4; no firm D call. The V gene's germline CDR1 is MNHEY and CDR2 SVGAGI. V lost 1 base to trimming and J lost 6 bases, with 12 bases between them. The CDR3 runs 15 residues.